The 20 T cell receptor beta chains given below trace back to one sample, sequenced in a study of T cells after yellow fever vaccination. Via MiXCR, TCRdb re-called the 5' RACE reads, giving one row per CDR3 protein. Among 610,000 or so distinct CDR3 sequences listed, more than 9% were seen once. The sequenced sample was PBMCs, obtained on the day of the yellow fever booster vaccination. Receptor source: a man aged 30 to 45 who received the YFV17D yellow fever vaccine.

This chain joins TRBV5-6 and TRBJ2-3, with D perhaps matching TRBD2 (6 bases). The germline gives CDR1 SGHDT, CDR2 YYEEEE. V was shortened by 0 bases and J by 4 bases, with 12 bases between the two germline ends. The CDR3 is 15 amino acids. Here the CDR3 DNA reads TGTGCCAGCAGCTTGGAACGGGGGTACGCAGATACGCAGTATTTT. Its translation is CASSLERGYADTQYF.

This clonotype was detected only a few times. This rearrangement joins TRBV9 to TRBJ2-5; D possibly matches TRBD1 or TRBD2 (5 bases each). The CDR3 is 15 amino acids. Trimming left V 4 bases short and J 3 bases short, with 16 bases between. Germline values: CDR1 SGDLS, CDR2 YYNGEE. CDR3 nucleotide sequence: TGTGCCAGCAGCTCCACCCCGCGAGGGGAAGAGACCCAGTACTTC. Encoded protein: CASSSTPRGEETQYF.

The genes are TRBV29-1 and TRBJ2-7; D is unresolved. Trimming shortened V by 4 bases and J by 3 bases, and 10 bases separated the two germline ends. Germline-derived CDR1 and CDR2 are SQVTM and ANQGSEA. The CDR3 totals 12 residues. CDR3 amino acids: CSVVGMGYEQYF. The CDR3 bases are TGCAGCGTTGTGGGTATGGGCTACGAGCAGTACTTC.

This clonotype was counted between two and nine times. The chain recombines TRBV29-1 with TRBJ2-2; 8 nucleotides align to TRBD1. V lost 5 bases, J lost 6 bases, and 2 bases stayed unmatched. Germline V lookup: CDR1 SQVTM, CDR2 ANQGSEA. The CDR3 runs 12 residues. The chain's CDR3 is CSVTGGPGELFF. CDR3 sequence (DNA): TGCAGCGTTACAGGGGGGCCCGGGGAGCTGTTTTTT.

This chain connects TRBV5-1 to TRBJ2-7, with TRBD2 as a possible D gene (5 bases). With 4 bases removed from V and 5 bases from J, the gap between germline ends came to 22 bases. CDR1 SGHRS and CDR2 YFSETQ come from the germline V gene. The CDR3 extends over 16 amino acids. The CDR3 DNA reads TGCGCCAGCAGCCAACGGGGAGTGGGTATCTCGAACGAGCAGTACTTC. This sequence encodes CASSQRGVGISNEQYF. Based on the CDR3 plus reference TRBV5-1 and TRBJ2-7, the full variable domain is KAGVTQTPRYLIKTRGQQVTLSCSPISGHRSVSWYQQTPGQGLQFLFEYFSETQRNKGNFPGRFSGRQFSNSRSEMNVSTLELGDSALYLCASSQRGVGISNEQYFGPGTRLTVT.

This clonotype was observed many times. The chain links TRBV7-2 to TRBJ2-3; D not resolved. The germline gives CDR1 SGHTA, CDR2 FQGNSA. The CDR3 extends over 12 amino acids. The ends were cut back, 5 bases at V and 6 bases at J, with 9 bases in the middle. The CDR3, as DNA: TGTGCCAGCAGCCCTAGTAAGGATACGCAGTATTTT. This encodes CASSPSKDTQYF. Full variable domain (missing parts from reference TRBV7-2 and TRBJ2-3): GAGVSQSPSNKVTEKGKDVELRCDPISGHTALYWYRQSLGQGLEFLIYFQGNSAPDKSGLPSDRFSAERTGGSVSTLTIQRTQQEDSAVYLCASSPSKDTQYFGPGTRLTVL.

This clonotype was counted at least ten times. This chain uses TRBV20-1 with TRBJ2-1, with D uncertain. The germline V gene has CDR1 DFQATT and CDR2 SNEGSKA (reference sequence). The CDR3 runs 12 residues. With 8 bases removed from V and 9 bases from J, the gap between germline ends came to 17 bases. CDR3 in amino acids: CSSPNNWGEQFF. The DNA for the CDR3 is TGCAGTTCCCCAAATAATTGGGGTGAGCAGTTCTTC.

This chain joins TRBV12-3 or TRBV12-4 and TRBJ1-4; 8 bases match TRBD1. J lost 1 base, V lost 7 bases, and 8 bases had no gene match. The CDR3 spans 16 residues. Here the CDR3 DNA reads TGTGCCAGCACCGCCGGGACAGGACGAACTAATGAAAAACTGTTTTTT. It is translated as CASTAGTGRTNEKLFF.

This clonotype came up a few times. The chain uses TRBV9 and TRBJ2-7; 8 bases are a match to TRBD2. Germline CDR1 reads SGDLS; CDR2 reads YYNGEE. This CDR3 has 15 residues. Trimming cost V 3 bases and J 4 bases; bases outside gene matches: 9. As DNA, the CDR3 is TGTGCCAGCAGCGGGGGACTAGGGGGTTGGTACGAGCAGTACTTC. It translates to CASSGGLGGWYEQYF.

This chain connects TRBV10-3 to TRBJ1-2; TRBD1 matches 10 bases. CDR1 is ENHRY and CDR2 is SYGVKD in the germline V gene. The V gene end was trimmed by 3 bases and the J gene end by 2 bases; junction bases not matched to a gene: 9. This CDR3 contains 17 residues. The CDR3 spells CAISDSPGTGDNYGYTF. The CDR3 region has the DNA TGTGCCATCAGTGACTCGCCCGGGACAGGGGACAACTATGGCTACACCTTC.

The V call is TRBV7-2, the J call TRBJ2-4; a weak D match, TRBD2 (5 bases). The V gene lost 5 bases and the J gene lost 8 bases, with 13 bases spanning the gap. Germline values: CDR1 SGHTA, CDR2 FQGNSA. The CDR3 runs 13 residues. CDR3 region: CASSLGKADIQYF. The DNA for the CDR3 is TGTGCCAGCAGCCTCGGGAAGGCGGACATTCAGTACTTC.

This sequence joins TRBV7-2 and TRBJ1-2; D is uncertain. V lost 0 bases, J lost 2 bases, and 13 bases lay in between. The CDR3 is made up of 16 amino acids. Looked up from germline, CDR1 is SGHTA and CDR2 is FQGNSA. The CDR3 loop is CASSLALLISNYGYTF. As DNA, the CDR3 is TGTGCCAGCAGCTTAGCGCTACTGATCAGCAACTATGGCTACACCTTC.

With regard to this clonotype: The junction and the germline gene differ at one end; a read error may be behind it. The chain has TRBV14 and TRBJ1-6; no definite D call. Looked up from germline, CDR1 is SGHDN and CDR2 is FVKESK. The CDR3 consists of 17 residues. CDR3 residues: CASSRAGLSSFNSPLHF. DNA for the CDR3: TGTGCCAGCAGCCGCGCCGGACTGAGCTCCTTTAATTCACCCCTCCACTTT.

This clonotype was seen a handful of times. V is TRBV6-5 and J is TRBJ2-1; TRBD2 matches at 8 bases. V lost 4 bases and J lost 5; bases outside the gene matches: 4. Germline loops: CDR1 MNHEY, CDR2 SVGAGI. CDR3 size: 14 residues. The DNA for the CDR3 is TGTGCCAGCAGTTTACTTAGCGGGAACAATGAGCAGTTCTTC. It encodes CASSLLSGNNEQFF.

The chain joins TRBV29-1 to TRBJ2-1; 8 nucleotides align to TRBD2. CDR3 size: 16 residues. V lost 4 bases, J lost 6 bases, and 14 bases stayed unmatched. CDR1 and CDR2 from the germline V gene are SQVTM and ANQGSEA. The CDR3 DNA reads TGCAGCGTTGTCAGACTAGCGTTATCTAGGGTCAATGAGCAGTTCTTC. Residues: CSVVRLALSRVNEQFF.

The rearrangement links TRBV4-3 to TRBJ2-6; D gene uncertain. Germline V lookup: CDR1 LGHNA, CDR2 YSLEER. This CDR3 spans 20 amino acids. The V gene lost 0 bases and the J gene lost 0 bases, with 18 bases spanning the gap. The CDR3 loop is CASSQDWQPRLSSGANVLTF. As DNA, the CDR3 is TGCGCCAGCAGCCAAGATTGGCAGCCACGATTGAGCTCTGGGGCCAACGTCCTGACTTTC.

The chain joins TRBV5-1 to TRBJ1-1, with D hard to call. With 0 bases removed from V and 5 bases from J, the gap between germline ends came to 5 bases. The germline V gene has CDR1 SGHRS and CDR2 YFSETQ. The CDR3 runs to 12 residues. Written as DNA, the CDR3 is TGCGCCAGCAGCTTGGTGGTGACTGAAGCTTTCTTT. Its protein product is CASSLVVTEAFF.

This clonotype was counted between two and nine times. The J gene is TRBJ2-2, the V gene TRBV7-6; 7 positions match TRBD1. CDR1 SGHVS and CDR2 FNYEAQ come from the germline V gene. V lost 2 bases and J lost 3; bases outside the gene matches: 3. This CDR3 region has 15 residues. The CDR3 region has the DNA TGTGCCAGCAGCTTAATAACAGGGGACACCGGGGAGCTGTTTTTT. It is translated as CASSLITGDTGELFF.

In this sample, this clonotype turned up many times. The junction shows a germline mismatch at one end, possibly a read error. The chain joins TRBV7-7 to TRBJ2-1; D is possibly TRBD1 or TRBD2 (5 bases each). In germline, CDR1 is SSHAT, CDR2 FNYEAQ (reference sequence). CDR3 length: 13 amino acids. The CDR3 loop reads CASSIGAGNEQFF. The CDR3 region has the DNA TGTGCTAGCAGCATCGGGGCTGGCAATGAGCAGTTCTTC.

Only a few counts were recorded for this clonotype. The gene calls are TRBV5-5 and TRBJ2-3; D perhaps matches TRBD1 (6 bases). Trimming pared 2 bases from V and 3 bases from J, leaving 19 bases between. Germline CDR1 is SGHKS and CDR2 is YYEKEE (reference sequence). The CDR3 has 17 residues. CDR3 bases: TGTGCCAGCAGCTTAGACGGAACAGGGTATTTGACAGATACGCAGTATTTT. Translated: CASSLDGTGYLTDTQYF.